The rows below give T cell receptor beta chains drawn from one sample of a study of cytomegalovirus exposure and HLA in healthy donors. Clones were read by immunoSEQ multiplex PCR, and TCRdb kept only the in-frame ones, dropping some. The sample lists roughly 100,000 clones, about 74% occurring once. Input material: PBMCs. The receptors come from a female donor in good health and CMV-seropositive. The CDR3 runs from the conserved cysteine through the conserved F or W. A D gene is named only where the DNA matches it firmly. Size values are once, few and many counts, or a class for expanded clones, and some rows have none.

v_call	clone_size	j_call	d_call	cdr3_nt	cdr3_aa
TRBV7-2	-	TRBJ1-4	TRBD1	TGTGCCAGCAGCTTAGGGGACAGCCCTAATGAAAAACTGTTTTTT	CASSLGDSPNEKLFF
TRBV19	-	TRBJ2-1	-	TGTGCCAGTAGTAATGTGGGGCCCTCCTACAATGAGCAGTTCTTC	CASSNVGPSYNEQFF
TRBV6-5	-	TRBJ1-3	-	TGTGCCAGCAGTTTTCTCCAGGGGTCTGTTGGAAACACCATATATTTT	CASSFLQGSVGNTIYF
TRBV7-2	-	TRBJ2-7	TRBD2	TGTGCCAGCAGCTTAAGACTAGCGGGGGGGCGTGGCTACGAGCAGTACTTC	CASSLRLAGGRGYEQYF
TRBV6-1	-	TRBJ1-4	-	TGTGCCAGCAGTGAAGCGCTCGTTCATCCAGGGTTAGGGTCAACTAATGAAAAACTGTTTTTT	CASSEALVHPGLGSTNEKLFF
TRBV28	few	TRBJ1-3	-	TGTGCCAGCAGCCCAACCTTGGCAGGGGCCTTCTCTGGAAACACCATATATTTT	CASSPTLAGAFSGNTIYF
TRBV5-1	-	TRBJ2-1	TRBD2	TGCGCCAGCAGCTTGACTAGCGGGCCGTACAATGAGCAGTTCTTC	CASSLTSGPYNEQFF
TRBV28	-	TRBJ2-3	-	TGTGCCAGCAGCTTGTACACAGATACGCAGTATTTT	CASSLYTDTQYF
TRBV7-8	few	TRBJ1-4	TRBD1	TGTGCCAGCAGCCCGCGGAGGGGGCGGGGTACTGAAAAACTGTTTTTT	CASSPRRGRGTEKLFF
TRBV28	-	TRBJ2-7	-	TGTGCCAGCAGTACCCCTGGGAGCTCCTACGAGCAGTACTTC	CASSTPGSSYEQYF
TRBV10-2	few	TRBJ1-1	-	TGCGCCAGCAAAGGCGGAAGTCACCTCACTGAAGCTTTCTTT	CASKGGSHLTEAFF
TRBV10-3	-	TRBJ2-7	TRBD1	TGTGCCGTCTCTCAGGGGGTGGGCTACGAGCAGTACTTC	CAVSQGVGYEQYF
TRBV6-5	-	TRBJ1-1	-	TGTGCCAGCAGCACAGGACCCGCTACTGAAGCTTTCTTT	CASSTGPATEAFF
TRBV18	-	TRBJ1-6	-	TGTGCCAGCACCGTAGGGGCCTATAATTCACCCCTCCACTTT	CASTVGAYNSPLHF
TRBV6-6	-	TRBJ1-1	-	TGTGCCAGCAGCACCCGCGGGGTAGGTACTGGAGCGGCTTTCTTT	CASSTRGVGTGAAFF
TRBV7-2	-	TRBJ1-5	-	TGTGCCAGCAGCTTTCGTTCAGGGAATAGCAATCAGCCCCAGCATTTT	CASSFRSGNSNQPQHF
TRBV9	-	TRBJ2-5	-	TGTGCCAGCAGCGTAGGCATAGGGGCGGTAGAGACCCAGTACTTC	CASSVGIGAVETQYF
TRBV19	-	TRBJ2-4	TRBD2	TGTGCCAGTAGTACTTTAGCGGGGATAGCCAAAAACATTCAGTACTTC	CASSTLAGIAKNIQYF
TRBV5-1	-	TRBJ2-3	TRBD1	TGCGCCAGCAGGGCCGGACAGGACTTAGATACGCAGTATTTT	CASRAGQDLDTQYF
TRBV7-6	-	TRBJ2-2	TRBD1	TGTGCCAGCAGCTTAGTGGGGCCAGGGGGCGGTGAAACCGGGGAGCTGTTTTTT	CASSLVGPGGGETGELFF
TRBV19	-	TRBJ2-2	-	TGTGCCAGTACACCCCAGGGGAGATCCGGGGAGCTGTTTTTT	CASTPQGRSGELFF
TRBV11-3	once	TRBJ2-1	TRBD2	TGTGCCAGCAGCTTAGATCTCGGGGGGGGAAATGAGCAGTTCTTC	CASSLDLGGGNEQFF
TRBV7-2	-	TRBJ1-5	-	TGTGCCAGCAGCATAGACCGAGGCTCCAATCAGCCCCAGCATTTT	CASSIDRGSNQPQHF
TRBV18	-	TRBJ2-7	-	TGTGCCAGCTCACCACTTCCGGGGAGCACCGAGCAGTACTTC	CASSPLPGSTEQYF
TRBV11-2	-	TRBJ2-1	TRBD2	TGTGCCAGCAGCGCCCGGGCGAGTAGCGGGGGCCTGTACAATGAGCAGTTCTTC	CASSARASSGGLYNEQFF
TRBV28	once	TRBJ1-3	-	TGTGCCAGCAGGCCCGCAACAGGTCTCTCTGGAAACACCATATATTTT	CASRPATGLSGNTIYF
TRBV5-1	-	TRBJ1-6	-	TGCGCCAGCAGCTTACAGGGCCCTAATTCACCCCTCCACTTT	CASSLQGPNSPLHF
TRBV13	-	TRBJ2-3	-	TGTGCCAGCAGCTCCTTAGGAGGGACAGATACGCAGTATTTT	CASSSLGGTDTQYF
TRBV5-4	-	TRBJ1-2	TRBD1	TGTGCCAGCAGCTTGACAGGGGCCGACTATGGCTACACCTTC	CASSLTGADYGYTF
TRBV6-4	once	TRBJ1-2	TRBD1	TGTGCCAGCAGTGTCGACAGGGGGCACGGCTACACCTTC	CASSVDRGHGYTF
TRBV4-3	-	TRBJ1-1	-	TGCGCCAGCAGCCAAGATTCGCGGGGGAACACTGAAGCTTTCTTT	CASSQDSRGNTEAFF
TRBV6-6	-	TRBJ1-4	-	TGTGCCAGCAGTACCCGGACAACAACTAATGAAAAACTGTTTTTT	CASSTRTTTNEKLFF
TRBV28	-	TRBJ2-7	TRBD2	TGTGCCAGCAGTGAGGGGAGCGGGGTGGACTACGAGCAGTACTTC	CASSEGSGVDYEQYF
TRBV28	once	TRBJ1-5	-	TGTGCCAGCAGTTTACAGGGGCCTGATAATCAGCCCCAGCATTTT	CASSLQGPDNQPQHF
TRBV2	few	TRBJ1-2	TRBD1	TGTGCCAGCAGACCGACAGGGGATGATGGCTACACCTTC	CASRPTGDDGYTF
TRBV4-3	once	TRBJ2-1	TRBD2	TGCGCCAGCAGCCAAGAGGTAGGCGGGGGGGCGTATGAGCAGTTCTTC	CASSQEVGGGAYEQFF
TRBV19	once	TRBJ1-4	-	TGTGCCAGTAGTATGGGGGAGTCCCGGGGGGATGAAAAACTGTTTTTT	CASSMGESRGDEKLFF
TRBV10-3	-	TRBJ2-1	TRBD2	TGTGCCATCAGCCTAACTCCTGGGACTAGCGGGAGTGATAGTGAGCAGTTCTTC	CAISLTPGTSGSDSEQFF
TRBV6-4	few	TRBJ2-1	-	TGTGCCAGCAGGATAGCGGCCCCAAAAACTCGGGTCGAGCAGTTCTTC	CASRIAAPKTRVEQFF
TRBV4-2	-	TRBJ2-3	-	TGTGCCAGCAGGAGTTTCAGGCCGACAGATACGCAGTATTTT	CASRSFRPTDTQYF
TRBV25-1	few	TRBJ1-2	TRBD1	TGTGCCAGCAGTGCCCGACGACAGGGCGACTATGGCTACACCTTC	CASSARRQGDYGYTF
TRBV30	few	TRBJ2-5	-	TGTGCCTGGAGTGGACAGTTTACGGTCCAGTACTTC	CAWSGQFTVQYF
TRBV2	few	TRBJ2-7	-	TGTGCCAGCAGTGAACCGTTTCTTATCGAGCAGTACTTC	CASSEPFLIEQYF
TRBV19	few	TRBJ1-2	TRBD1	TGTGCCAGTAGCCTCGGCGGACAGGGGCTTAACTATGGCTACACCTTC	CASSLGGQGLNYGYTF
TRBV30	-	TRBJ1-3	-	TGTGCCTGGACCTTGGGACTGCACTCTGGAAACACCATATATTTT	CAWTLGLHSGNTIYF
TRBV4-3	-	TRBJ2-1	-	TGCGCCAGCAGCCAAGGTGGGGGGACTCCGGGGGATGAGCAGTTCTTC	CASSQGGGTPGDEQFF
TRBV4-2	-	TRBJ2-2	-	TGTGCCAGCAGCCCCGGCCGGGATGTGAACACCGGGGAGCTGTTTTTT	CASSPGRDVNTGELFF
TRBV6-1	-	TRBJ1-5	-	TGTGCCAGCAGTGCCGGGTCTCTAGGAAATCAGCCCCAGCATTTT	CASSAGSLGNQPQHF
TRBV7-3	-	TRBJ2-1	TRBD2	TGTGCCAGCAGCTTATTAGCTAGCGGGGGTTCTAATGAGCAGTTCTTC	CASSLLASGGSNEQFF
TRBV29-1	few	TRBJ2-5	TRBD1	TGCAGCGTAGAATGGACAGGGGGAGGAGAGACCCAGTACTTC	CSVEWTGGGETQYF
TRBV5-1	-	TRBJ1-2	TRBD1	TGCGCCAGCAGCACAGGGGACTATGGCTACACCTTC	CASSTGDYGYTF
TRBV30	-	TRBJ1-4	-	TGTGCCTGGAGTATCGGGACAACAACTAATGAAAAACTGTTTTTT	CAWSIGTTTNEKLFF
TRBV5-1	once	TRBJ2-1	TRBD2	TGCGCCAGCAGCTTGGGCGAGCGGGGGGACAATGAGCAGTTCTTC	CASSLGERGDNEQFF
TRBV2	once	TRBJ2-7	TRBD2	TGTGCCAGCAGGCTGGGGGAGGGGCAGTACTTC	CASRLGEGQYF
TRBV14	few	TRBJ2-5	TRBD2	TGTGCCAGCAGCCGACTAGCGGGAGGGCCAGGAGAGACCCAGTACTTC	CASSRLAGGPGETQYF
TRBV19	-	TRBJ1-3	-	TGTGCCAGTAGTAGACAGAGCTCTGGAAACACCATATATTTT	CASSRQSSGNTIYF
TRBV12-5	-	TRBJ1-6	-	TGTGCTAGTGGTTTGGTACAGGGCTATAATTCACCCCTCCACTTT	CASGLVQGYNSPLHF
TRBV7-9	-	TRBJ2-3	-	TGTGCCAGCAGCCCCCTGGGTCAGGCCGGGATCACGCAGTATTTT	CASSPLGQAGITQYF
TRBV5-4	-	TRBJ1-1	TRBD1	TGTGCCAGCAGCTCCAGGGGGCCCTCGAACACTGAAGCTTTCTTT	CASSSRGPSNTEAFF
TRBV5-1	once	TRBJ1-5	TRBD1	TGCGCCAGCAGCCCTATGACAGGGGACAATCAGCCCCAGCATTTT	CASSPMTGDNQPQHF